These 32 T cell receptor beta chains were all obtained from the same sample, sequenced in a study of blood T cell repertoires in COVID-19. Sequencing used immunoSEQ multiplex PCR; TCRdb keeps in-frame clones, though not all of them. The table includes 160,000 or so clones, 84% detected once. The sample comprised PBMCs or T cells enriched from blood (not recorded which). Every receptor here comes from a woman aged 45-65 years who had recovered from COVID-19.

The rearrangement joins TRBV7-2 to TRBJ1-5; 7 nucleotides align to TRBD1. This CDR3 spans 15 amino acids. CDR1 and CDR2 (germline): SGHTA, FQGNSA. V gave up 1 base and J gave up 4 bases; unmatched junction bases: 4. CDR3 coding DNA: TGTGCCAGCAGCTTAGAGGGGGCTCGTAATCAGCCCCAGCATTTT. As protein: CASSLEGARNQPQHF.

The CDR3 spells CASSIVPRGPGNTIYF. The CDR3 DNA reads as TGTGCCAGTAGTATAGTCCCCAGGGGGCCTGGAAACACCATATATTTT. The chain is built from TRBV19 and TRBJ1-3; 8 bases agree with TRBD1. Germline values: CDR1 LNHDA, CDR2 SQIVND (reference sequence). The CDR3 contains 16 residues. The ends lost 1 base at V and 2 bases at J; junction bases unmatched: 4.

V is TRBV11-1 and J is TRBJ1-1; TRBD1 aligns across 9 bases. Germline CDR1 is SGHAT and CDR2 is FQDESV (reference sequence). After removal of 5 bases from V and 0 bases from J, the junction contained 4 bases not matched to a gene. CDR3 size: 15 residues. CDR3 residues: CASSAGQGMNTEAFF. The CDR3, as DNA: TGTGCCAGCAGCGCTGGACAGGGGATGAACACTGAAGCTTTCTTT.

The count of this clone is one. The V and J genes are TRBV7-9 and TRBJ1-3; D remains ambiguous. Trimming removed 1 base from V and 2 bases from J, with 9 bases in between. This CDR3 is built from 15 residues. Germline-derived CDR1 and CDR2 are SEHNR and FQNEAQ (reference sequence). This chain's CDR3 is CASSLVGGTGNTIYF. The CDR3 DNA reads TGTGCCAGCAGCTTAGTCGGCGGGACTGGAAACACCATATATTTT.

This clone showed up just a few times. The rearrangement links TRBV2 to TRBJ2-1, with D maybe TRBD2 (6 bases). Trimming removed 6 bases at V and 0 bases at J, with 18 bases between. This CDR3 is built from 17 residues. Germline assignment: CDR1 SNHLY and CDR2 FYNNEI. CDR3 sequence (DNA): TGTGCCAGCAGGGACGATCGAGCGGGCCACTCCTACAATGAGCAGTTCTTC. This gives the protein CASRDDRAGHSYNEQFF. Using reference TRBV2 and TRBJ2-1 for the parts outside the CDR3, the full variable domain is EPEVTQTPSHQVTQMGQEVILRCVPISNHLYFYWYRQILGQKVEFLVSFYNNEISEKSEIFDDQFSVERPDGSNFTLKIRSTKLEDSAMYFCASRDDRAGHSYNEQFFGPGTRLTVL.

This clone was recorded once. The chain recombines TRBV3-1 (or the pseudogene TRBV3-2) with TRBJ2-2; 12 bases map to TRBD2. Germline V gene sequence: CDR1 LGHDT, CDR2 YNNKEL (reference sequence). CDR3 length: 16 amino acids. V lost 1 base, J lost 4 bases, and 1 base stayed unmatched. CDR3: CASSQGLAGVTGELFF. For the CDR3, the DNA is TGTGCCAGCAGCCAAGGACTAGCGGGAGTCACCGGGGAGCTGTTTTTT.

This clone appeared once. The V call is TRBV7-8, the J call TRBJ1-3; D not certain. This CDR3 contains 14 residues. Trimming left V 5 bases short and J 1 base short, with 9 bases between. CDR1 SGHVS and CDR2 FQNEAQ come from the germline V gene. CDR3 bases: TGTGCCAGCAGCCGGCCCAGTTCTGGAAACACCATATATTTT. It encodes CASSRPSSGNTIYF.

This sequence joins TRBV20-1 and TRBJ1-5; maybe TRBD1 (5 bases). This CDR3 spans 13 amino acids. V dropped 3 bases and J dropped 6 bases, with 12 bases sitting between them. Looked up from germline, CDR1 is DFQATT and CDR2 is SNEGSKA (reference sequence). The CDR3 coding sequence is TGCAGTGCTAGTTCGGGGGGAGGTCAGCCCCAGCATTTT. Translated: CSASSGGGQPQHF.

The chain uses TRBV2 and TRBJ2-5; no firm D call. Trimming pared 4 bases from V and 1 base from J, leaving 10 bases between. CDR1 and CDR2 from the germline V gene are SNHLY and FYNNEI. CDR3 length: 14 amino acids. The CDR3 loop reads CASSASLIQETQYF. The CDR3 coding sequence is TGTGCCAGCAGTGCCTCACTGATCCAAGAGACCCAGTACTTC.

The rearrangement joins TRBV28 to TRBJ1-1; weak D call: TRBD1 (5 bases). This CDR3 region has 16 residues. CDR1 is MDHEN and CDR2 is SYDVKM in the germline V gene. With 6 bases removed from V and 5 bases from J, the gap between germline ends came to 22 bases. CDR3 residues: CASSNPGRGFGTEAFF. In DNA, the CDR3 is TGTGCCAGCAGCAACCCCGGGCGGGGGTTTGGAACTGAAGCTTTCTTT.

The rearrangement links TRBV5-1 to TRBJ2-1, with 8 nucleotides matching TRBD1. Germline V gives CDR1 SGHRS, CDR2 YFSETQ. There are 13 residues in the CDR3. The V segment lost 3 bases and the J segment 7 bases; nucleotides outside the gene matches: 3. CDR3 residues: CASSSRTGNEQFF. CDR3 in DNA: TGCGCCAGCAGCTCTAGGACAGGGAATGAGCAGTTCTTC.

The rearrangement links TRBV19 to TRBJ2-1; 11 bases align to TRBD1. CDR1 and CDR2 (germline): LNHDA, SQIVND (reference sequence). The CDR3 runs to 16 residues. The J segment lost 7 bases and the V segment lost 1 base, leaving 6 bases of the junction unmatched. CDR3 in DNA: TGTGCCAGTAGTATAGTTGTTGGACAGGGGGCAAATGAGCAGTTCTTC. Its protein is CASSIVVGQGANEQFF.

The CDR3 loop is CASSSRDSLSNYGYTF. In DNA, the CDR3 is TGTGCCAGCTCATCGAGGGACAGCCTTTCTAACTATGGCTACACCTTC. V gene TRBV18 combines with J gene TRBJ1-2; 7 nucleotides match TRBD1. With V trimmed by 5 bases and J by 0 bases, 9 bases remained unmatched. The CDR3 contains 16 residues. Germline CDR1 KGHSH, CDR2 LQKENI. Combining the CDR3 with reference TRBV18 and TRBJ1-2 gives the whole variable domain NAGVMQNPRHLVRRRGQEARLRCSPMKGHSHVYWYRQLPEEGLKFMVYLQKENIIDESGMPKERFSAEFPKEGPSILRIQQVVRGDSAAYFCASSSRDSLSNYGYTFGSGTRLTVV.

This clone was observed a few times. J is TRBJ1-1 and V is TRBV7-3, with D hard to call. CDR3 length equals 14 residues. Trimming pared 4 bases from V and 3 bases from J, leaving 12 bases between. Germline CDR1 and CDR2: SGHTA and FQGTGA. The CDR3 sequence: CASSSNPRDTEAFF. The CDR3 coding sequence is TGTGCCAGCAGCTCCAACCCCCGAGACACTGAAGCTTTCTTT.

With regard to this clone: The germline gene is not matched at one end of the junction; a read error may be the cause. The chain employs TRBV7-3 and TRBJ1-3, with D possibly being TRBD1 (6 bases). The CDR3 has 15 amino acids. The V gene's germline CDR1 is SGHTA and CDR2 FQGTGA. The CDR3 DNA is TGTGCCAGCAGCCTAACCGGGACAACCGGAAACACCATATATTTT. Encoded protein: CASSLTGTTGNTIYF.

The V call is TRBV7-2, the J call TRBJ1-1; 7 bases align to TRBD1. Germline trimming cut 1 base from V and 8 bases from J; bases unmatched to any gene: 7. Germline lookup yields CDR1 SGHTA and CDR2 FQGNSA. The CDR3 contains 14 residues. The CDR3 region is CASSLDRQGVEAFF. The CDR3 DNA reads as TGTGCCAGCAGCTTAGATCGGCAGGGGGTCGAAGCTTTCTTT.

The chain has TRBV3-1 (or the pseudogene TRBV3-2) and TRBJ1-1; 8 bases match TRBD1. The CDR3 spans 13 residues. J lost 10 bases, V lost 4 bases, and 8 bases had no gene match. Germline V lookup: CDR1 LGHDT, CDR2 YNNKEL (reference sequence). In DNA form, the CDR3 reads TGTGCCAGCAGCCGACAGGGGACGGCTGCAGCTTTCTTT. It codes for CASSRQGTAAAFF.

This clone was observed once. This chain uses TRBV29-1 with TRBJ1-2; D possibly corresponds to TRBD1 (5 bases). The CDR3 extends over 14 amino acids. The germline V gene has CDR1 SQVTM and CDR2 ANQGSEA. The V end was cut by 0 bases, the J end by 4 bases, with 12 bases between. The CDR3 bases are TGCAGCGTTGAAGATATCCAGGGTCTCTATGGCTACACCTTC. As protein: CSVEDIQGLYGYTF. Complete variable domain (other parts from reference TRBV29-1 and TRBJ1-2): SAVISQKPSRDICQRGTSLTIQCQVDSQVTMMFWYRQQPGQSLTLIATANQGSEATYESGFVIDKFPISRPNLTFSTLTVSNMSPEDSSIYLCSVEDIQGLYGYTFGSGTRLTVV.

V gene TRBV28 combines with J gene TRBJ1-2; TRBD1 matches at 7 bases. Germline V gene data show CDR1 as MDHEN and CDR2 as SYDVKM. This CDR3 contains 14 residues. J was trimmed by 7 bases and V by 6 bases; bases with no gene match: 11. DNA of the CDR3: TGTGCCAGCAGACGAACTCGGACAGGCTCTGGCTACACCTTC. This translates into CASRRTRTGSGYTF.

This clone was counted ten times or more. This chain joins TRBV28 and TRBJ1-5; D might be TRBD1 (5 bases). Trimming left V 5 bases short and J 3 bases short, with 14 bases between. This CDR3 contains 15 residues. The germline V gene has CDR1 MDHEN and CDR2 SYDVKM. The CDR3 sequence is CASSLDTGPNQPQHF. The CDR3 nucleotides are TGTGCCAGCAGTCTGGACACCGGACCCAATCAGCCCCAGCATTTT. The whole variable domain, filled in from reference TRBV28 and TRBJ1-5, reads DVKVTQSSRYLVKRTGEKVFLECVQDMDHENMFWYRQDPGLGLRLIYFSYDVKMKEKGDIPEGYSVSREKKERFSLILESASTNQTSMYLCASSLDTGPNQPQHFGDGTRLSIL.

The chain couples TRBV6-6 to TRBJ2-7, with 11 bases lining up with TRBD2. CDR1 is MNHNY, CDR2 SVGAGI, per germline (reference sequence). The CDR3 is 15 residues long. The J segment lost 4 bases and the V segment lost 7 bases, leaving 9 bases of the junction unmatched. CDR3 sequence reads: CASISSGTSGYEQYF. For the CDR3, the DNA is TGTGCCAGCATCTCAAGCGGGACTAGCGGTTACGAGCAGTACTTC.

This chain's CDR3 is CASSQDRPGRGAEQFF. CDR3 bases: TGTGCCAGCAGCCAAGATCGTCCGGGTAGGGGCGCTGAGCAGTTCTTC. V usage is TRBV14 and J usage is TRBJ2-1; tentatively, D is TRBD1 (5 bases). Trimming stripped 0 bases from V and 9 bases from J, with 18 bases between. CDR1 and CDR2 (germline): SGHDN, FVKESK. CDR3 length: 16 residues.

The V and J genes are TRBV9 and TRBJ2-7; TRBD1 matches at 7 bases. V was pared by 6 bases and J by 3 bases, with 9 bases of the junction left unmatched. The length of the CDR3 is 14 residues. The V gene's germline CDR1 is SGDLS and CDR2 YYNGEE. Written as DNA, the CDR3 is TGTGCCAGCAACGCCGGGACAGAGAACTACGAGCAGTACTTC. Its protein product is CASNAGTENYEQYF.

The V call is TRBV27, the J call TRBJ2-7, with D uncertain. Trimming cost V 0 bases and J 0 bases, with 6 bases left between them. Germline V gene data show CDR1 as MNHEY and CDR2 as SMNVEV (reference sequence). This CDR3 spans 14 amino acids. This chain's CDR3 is CASSLSRVSYEQYF. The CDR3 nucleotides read TGTGCCAGCAGTTTATCCCGGGTCTCCTACGAGCAGTACTTC.

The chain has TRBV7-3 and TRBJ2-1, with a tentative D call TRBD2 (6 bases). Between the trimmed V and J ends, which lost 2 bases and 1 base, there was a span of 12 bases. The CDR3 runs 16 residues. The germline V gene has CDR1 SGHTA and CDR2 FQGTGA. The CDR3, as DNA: TGTGCCAGCAGCTTAGGTAGCGGCGAATCCTACAATGAGCAGTTCTTC. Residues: CASSLGSGESYNEQFF.

This CDR3 is CASSPDNQETQYF. CDR3 bases: TGTGCCAGCAGCCCAGACAACCAAGAGACCCAGTACTTC. The chain combines TRBV21-1 with TRBJ2-5; TRBD1 reflects the table's D call only, with no check against the DNA. TRBV21-1 is assigned pseudogene status. This CDR3 is 13 amino acids long.

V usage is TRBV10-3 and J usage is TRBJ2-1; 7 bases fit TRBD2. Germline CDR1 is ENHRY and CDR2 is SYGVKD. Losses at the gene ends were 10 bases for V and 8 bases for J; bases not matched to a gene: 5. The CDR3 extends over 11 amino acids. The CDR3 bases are TGTGCCACCACCCGGGGGGATGAGCAGTTCTTC. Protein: CATTRGDEQFF.

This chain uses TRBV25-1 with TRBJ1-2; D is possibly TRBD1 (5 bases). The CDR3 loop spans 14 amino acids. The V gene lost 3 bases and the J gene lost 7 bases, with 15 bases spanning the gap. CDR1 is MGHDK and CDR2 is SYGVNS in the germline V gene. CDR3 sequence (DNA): TGTGCCAGCAGTGATCGGTGGGGCCGATTTGGCTACACCTTC. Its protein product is CASSDRWGRFGYTF.

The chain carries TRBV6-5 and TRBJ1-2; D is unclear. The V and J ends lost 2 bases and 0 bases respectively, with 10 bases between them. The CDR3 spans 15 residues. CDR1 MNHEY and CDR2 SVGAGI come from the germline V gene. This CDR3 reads CASSYSGIANYGYTF. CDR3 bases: TGTGCCAGCAGTTACAGCGGAATAGCTAACTATGGCTACACCTTC.

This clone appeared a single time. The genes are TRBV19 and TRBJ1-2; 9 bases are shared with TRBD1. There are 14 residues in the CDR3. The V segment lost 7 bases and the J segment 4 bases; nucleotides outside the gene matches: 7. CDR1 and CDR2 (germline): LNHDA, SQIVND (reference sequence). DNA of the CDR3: TGTGCCAGTAAACAGACAGGGGGGAGCTATGGCTACACCTTC. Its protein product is CASKQTGGSYGYTF. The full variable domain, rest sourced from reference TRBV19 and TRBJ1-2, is DGGITQSPKYLFRKEGQNVTLSCEQNLNHDAMYWYRQDPGQGLRLIYYSQIVNDFQKGDIAEGYSVSREKKESFPLTVTSAQKNPTAFYLCASKQTGGSYGYTFGSGTRLTVV.

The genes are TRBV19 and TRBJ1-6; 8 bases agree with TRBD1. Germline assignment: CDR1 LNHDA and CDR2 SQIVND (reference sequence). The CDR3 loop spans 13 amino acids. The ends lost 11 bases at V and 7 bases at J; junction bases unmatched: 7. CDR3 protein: CAASRTGNSPLHF. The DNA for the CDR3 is TGTGCCGCGTCACGGACAGGGAATTCACCCCTCCACTTT. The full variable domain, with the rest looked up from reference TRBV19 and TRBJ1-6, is DGGITQSPKYLFRKEGQNVTLSCEQNLNHDAMYWYRQDPGQGLRLIYYSQIVNDFQKGDIAEGYSVSREKKESFPLTVTSAQKNPTAFYLCAASRTGNSPLHFGNGTRLTVT.

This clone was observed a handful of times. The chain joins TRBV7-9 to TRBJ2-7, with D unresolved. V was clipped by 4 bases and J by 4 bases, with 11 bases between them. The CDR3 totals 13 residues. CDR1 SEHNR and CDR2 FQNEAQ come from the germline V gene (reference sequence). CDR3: CASSSLYLYEQYF. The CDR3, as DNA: TGTGCCAGCAGCTCCCTATACCTGTACGAGCAGTACTTC.